Given below is one TCR beta chain in context. This clone was found once. Its antigen specificity is not known. No base quality information exists; no much larger clone differs at one position. The data are from a study of blood T cell repertoires in COVID-19 (dated by TCRdb to 2020 to 2022). The study in broad terms: Samples covering the acute and convalescent phases of COVID-19 were provided by collaborators in the United States, Italy and Spain. The material from the prospective study consisted of cDNA or gDNA derived from T cells, B-cell-depleted T cells, or PBMCs. Subjects who had been exposed to COVID-19, were actively infected with it, or had recovered from it provided the deeply sampled blood TCRbeta repertoires that made up the dataset. The repertoires were released in a freely available public database meant as a resource for research on the immune response to SARS-CoV-2. The samples were drawn from the first 160 participants of the ongoing ImmuneRACE study and from some 1,300 subjects provided by 6 global collaborators. Nearly every sample came with metadata listing a de-identified subject ID, COVID-19 status, age in years and sex. Where available, HLA class I and class II types were taken from metadata supplied by the sample provider and were not determined by assay-based typing.

TCRbeta CDR3 regions were amplified from genomic DNA by means of the immunoSEQ Assay, a bias-controlled multiplex PCR. The authors' pipeline ran thus. Within the assay, amplification of reference gene primers was used to estimate how many nucleated cells each sample contained. To quantify the absolute abundance of each unique TCRbeta CDR3 rearrangement, sequence reads were collapsed and filtered. For each sample, productive Simpson clonality was calculated as the square root of Simpson's diversity index across productive rearrangements. Here the immuneACCESS table is served through TCRdb, limited to in-frame sequences with V and J called. Missing clones are a known gap in these copies; in checked studies unresolved V genes cover under half, and the rest lacks a known reason. The DNA gave D and trimming, while V, J and clone size come from that table. This sample gives 55,000 or so clones in total; roughly 85% of them show up just once. Together, the top ten hold about 6% of the sample.

Whole blood was collected in K2EDTA tubes by collaborating institutions according to the institutions' own protocols. For TCRbeta analysis, collaborators shipped samples as frozen whole blood, isolated PBMCs, or DNA extracted from either of those sample types. Here is what the overall study found, with its caveats: The quantity of clinical and demographic metadata differed by source and by participant and was supplied without curation.

Inclusive of the bounding cysteine and phenylalanine, the CDR3 is 17 residues long. The kept DNA is CDR3 alone, 51 bases in frame from the first base. Germline trimming: 3 bases from V, 4 bases from J; junction bases outside gene matches: 13. In the germline V gene (reference sequence), CDR1 corresponds to SEHNR and CDR2 to FQNEAQ. The source of this sequence is a human donor in a cohort sampled during active or convalescent COVID-19. The chain is encoded by TRBV7-9 joined to TRBJ2-7; 9 bases in the junction line up with TRBD2. The specimen was peripheral blood. The DNA reads TGTGCCAGCAGCTTTCAGCCAGCAAGCGGGGGGCCATACGAGCAGTACTTC. Its protein product is CASSFQPASGGPYEQYF.